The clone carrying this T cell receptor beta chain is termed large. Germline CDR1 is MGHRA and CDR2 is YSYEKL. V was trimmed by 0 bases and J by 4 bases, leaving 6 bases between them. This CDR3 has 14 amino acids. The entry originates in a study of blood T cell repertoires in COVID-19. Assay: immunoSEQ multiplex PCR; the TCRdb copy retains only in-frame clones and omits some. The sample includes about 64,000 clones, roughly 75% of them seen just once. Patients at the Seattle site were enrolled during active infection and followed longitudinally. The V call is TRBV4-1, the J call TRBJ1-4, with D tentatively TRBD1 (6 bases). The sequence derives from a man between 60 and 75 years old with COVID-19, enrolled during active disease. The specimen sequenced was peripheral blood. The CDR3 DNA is TGCGCCAGCAGCCAAGAGGACAGTAATGAAAAACTGTTTTTT. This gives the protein CASSQEDSNEKLFF.